This T cell receptor beta chain is from a study of metastatic and nonmetastatic thyroid tumors. The wider study: Repertoires from malignant and benign thyroid patients were compared across blood and tumor or nodule tissue.

Methods used by the authors: The distant-metastasis classifier for papillary thyroid cancer was built from CDR3 differences across clinicopathological groups. TCRdb reprocessed the PCR reads via MiXCR. TCRdb, not the original authors, processed these V and J calls. Seen here are 30,000 to 45,000 clones, roughly 19% observed once, and the top ten hold 15% to 20%. Patients were all untreated before their thyroid surgery. As concerns this clone: What it binds is not known.

Study results and limitations: Benign nodules were reported to have significantly lower TCR beta diversity than malignant thyroid tumors, in blood and tumor.

With 0 bases removed from V and 12 bases from J, the gap between germline ends came to 15 bases. The V gene's germline CDR1 is MNHEY and CDR2 SVGEGT. This CDR3 is 14 amino acids long. Sequencing used blood. This receptor was taken from a female donor with papillary thyroid cancer or a benign thyroid nodule (not recorded which). Some clones in this sample may be carry-over from other donors' samples. The chain links TRBV6-2 or TRBV6-3 to TRBJ2-1; TRBD2 is a possible D gene (5 bases). CDR3 in amino acids: CASSYSYSVHLQFF. DNA of the CDR3: TGTGCCAGCAGTTACTCTTATAGCGTTCATCTGCAGTTCTTC.